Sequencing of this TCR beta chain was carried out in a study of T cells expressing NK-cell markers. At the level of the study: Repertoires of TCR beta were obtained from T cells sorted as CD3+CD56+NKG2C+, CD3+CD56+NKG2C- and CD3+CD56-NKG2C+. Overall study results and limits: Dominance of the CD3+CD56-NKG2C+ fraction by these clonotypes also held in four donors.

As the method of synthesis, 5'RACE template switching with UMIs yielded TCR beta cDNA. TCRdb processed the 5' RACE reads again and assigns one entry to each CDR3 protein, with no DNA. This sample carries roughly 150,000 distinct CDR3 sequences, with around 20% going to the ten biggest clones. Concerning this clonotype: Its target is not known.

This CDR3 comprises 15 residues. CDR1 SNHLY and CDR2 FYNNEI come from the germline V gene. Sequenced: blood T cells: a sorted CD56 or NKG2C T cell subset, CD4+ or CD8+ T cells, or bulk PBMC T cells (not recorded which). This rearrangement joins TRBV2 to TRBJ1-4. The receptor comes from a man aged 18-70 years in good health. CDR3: CASRVDNSNNEKLFF.